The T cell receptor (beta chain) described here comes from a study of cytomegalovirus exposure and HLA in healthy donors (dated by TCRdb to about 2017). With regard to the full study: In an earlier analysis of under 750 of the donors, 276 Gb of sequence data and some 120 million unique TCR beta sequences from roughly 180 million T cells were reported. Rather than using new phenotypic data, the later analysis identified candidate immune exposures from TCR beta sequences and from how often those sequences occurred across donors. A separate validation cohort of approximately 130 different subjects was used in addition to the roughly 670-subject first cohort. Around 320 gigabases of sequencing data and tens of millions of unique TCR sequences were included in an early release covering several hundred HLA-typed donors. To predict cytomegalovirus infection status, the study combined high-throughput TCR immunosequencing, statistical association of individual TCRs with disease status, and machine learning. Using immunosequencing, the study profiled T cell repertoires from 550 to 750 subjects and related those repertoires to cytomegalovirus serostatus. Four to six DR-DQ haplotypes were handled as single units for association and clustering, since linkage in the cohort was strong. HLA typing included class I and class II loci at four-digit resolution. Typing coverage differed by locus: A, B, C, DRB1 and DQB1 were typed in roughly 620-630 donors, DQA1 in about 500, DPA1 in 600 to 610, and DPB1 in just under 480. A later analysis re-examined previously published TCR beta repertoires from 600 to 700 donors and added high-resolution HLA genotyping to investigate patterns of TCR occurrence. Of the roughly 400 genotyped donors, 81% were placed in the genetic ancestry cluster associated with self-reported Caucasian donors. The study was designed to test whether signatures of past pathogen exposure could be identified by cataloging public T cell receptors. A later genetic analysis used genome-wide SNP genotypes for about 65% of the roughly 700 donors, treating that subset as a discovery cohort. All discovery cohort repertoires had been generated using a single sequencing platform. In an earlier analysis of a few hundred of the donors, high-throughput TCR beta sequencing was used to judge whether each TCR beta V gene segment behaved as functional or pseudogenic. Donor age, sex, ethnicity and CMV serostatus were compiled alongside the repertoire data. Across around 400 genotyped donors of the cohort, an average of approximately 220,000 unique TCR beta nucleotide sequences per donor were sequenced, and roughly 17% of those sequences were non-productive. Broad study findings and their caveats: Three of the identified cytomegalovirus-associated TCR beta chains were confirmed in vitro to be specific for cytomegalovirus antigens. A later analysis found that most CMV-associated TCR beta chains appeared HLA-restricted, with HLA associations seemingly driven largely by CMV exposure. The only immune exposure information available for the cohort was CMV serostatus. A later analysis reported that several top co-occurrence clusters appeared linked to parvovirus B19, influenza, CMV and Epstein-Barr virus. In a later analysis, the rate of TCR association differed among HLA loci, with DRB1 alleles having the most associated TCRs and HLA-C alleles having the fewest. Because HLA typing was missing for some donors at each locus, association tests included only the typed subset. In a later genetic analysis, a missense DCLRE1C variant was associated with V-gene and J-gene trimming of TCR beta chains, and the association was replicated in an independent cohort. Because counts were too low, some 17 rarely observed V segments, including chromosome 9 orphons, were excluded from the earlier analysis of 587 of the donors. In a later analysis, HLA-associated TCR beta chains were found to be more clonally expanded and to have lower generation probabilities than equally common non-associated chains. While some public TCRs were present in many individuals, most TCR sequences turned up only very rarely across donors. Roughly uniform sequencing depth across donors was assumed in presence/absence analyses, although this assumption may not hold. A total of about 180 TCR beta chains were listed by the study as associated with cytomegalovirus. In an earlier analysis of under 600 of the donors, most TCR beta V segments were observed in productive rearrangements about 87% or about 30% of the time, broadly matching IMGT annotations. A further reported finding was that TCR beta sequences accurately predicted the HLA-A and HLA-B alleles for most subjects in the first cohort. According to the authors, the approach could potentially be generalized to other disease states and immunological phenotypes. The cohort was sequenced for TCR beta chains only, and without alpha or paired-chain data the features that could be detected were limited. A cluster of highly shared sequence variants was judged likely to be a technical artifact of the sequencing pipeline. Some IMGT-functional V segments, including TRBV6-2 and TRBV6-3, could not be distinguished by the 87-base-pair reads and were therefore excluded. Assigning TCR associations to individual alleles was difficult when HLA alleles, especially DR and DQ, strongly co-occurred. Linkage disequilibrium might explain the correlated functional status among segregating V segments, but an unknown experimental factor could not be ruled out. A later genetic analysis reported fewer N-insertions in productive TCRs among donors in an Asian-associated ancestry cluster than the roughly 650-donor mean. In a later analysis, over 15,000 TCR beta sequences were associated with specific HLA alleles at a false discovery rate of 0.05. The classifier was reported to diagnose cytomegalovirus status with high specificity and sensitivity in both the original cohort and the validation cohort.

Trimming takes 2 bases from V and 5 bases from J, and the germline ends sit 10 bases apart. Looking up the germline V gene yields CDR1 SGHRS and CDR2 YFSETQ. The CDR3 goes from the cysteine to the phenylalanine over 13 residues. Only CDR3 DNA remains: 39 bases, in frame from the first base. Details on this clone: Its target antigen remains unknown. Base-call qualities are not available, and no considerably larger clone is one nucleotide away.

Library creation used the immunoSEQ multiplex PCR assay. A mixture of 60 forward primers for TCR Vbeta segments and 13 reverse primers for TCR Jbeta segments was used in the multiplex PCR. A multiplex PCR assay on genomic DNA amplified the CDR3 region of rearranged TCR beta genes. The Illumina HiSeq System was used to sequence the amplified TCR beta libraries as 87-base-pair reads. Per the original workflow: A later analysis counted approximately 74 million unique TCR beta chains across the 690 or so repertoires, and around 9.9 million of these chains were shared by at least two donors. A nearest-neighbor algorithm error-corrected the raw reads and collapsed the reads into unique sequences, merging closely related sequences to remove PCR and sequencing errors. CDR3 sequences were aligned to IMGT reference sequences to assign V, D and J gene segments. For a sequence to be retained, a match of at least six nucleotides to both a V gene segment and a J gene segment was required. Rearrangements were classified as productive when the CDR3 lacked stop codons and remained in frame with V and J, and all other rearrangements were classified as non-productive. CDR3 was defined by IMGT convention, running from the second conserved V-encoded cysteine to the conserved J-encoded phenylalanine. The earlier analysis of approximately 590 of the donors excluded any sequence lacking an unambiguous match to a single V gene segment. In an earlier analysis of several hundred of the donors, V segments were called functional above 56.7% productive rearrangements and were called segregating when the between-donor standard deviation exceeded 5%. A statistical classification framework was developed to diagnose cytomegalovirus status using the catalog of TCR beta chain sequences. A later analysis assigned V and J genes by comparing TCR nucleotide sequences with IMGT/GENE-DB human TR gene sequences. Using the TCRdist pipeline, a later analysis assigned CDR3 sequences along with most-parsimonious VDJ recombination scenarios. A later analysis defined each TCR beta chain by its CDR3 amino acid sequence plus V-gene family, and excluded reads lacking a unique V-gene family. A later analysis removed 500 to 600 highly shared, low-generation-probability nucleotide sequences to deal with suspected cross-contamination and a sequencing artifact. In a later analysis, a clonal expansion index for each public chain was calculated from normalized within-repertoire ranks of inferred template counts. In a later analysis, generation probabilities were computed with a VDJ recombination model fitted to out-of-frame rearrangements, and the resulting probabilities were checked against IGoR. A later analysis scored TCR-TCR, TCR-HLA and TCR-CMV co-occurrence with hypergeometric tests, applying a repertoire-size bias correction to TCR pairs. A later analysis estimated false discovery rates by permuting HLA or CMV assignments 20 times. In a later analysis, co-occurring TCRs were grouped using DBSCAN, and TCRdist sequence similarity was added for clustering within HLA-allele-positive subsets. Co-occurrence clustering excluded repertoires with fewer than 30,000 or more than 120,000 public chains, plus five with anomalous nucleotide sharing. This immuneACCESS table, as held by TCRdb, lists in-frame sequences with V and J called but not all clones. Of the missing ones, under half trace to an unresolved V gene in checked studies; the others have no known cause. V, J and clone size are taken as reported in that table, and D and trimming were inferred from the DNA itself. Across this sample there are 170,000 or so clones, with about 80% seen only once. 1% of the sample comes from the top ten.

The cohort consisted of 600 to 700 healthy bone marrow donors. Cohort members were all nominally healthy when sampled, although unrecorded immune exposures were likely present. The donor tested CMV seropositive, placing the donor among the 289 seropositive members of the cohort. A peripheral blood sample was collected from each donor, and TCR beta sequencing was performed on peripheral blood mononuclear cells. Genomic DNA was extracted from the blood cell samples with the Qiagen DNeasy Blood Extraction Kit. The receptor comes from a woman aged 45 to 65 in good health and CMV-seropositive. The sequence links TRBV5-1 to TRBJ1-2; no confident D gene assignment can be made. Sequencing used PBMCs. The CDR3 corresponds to CASSFTEIYGYTF. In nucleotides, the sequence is TGCGCCAGCAGCTTTACAGAGATATATGGCTACACCTTC.